Here is one TCR beta chain with its context. Excluded were patients having autoimmune disease history or systemic immunosuppression. This entry belongs to a study of OX40 agonist ivuxolimab in advanced cancers. Profiling relied on immunoSEQ multiplex PCR, and the TCRdb table lists in-frame clones only, not all of them. The repertoire has about 42,000 clones, approximately 86% of them found once; the top ten carry under 15%. The CDR3 length is 13 residues. V was cut by 4 bases and J by 4 bases, with 10 bases left in between. Germline V gene lookup returns CDR1 ENHRY and CDR2 SYGVKD. Material: CD4+ or CD8+ T cells sorted from blood, obtained in a trial of the OX40 agonist ivuxolimab. The chain links TRBV10-3 to TRBJ1-2; D uncertain. The sequence came from an adult with an advanced solid tumor such as melanoma, head and neck, liver or kidney cancer. As DNA, the CDR3 is TGTGCCATCAGTGCGGGCGGAATCTATGGCTACACCTTC. Encoded protein: CAISAGGIYGYTF.